The source of this T cell receptor (beta chain) is a study of blood T cell repertoires in COVID-19. Study overall: Italy, Spain and the United States were the sources of the convalescent and acute COVID-19 samples.

TCRdb's table, derived via immunoSEQ multiplex PCR, lists solely in-frame clones and lacks some. The sample records approximately 320,000 clones, approximately 85% being singletons. The sample consisted of peripheral blood. The clonotype originates from a human donor in a cohort sampled during active COVID-19.

DNA for the CDR3: TGTGCCAGCCAATACCGGGGGGGGACAGCTGAAGCTTTCTTT. It specifies CASQYRGGTAEAFF. The rearrangement links TRBV6-5 to TRBJ1-1, with TRBD1 matching 7 bases. The germline gives CDR1 MNHEY, CDR2 SVGAGI. V trimming: 8 bases; J trimming: 6 bases; junction bases outside the gene matches: 12. This CDR3 is 14 amino acids long.